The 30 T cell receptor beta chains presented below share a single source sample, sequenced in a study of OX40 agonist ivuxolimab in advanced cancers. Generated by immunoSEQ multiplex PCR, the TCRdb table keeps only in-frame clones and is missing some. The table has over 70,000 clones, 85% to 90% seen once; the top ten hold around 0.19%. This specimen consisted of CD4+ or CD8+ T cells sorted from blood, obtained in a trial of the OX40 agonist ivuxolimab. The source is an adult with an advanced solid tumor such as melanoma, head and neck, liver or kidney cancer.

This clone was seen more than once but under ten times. The CDR3 here is CASSLRAPGGLAATYEQYF. The CDR3 DNA reads as TGCGCCAGCAGCCTGCGTGCACCAGGGGGACTAGCGGCGACCTACGAGCAGTACTTC. The chain employs TRBV5-1 and TRBJ2-7, with TRBD2 matching 11 bases. Germline CDR1 is SGHRS and CDR2 is YFSETQ. J was trimmed by 2 bases and V by 4 bases; bases with no gene match: 17. The CDR3 runs to 19 residues.

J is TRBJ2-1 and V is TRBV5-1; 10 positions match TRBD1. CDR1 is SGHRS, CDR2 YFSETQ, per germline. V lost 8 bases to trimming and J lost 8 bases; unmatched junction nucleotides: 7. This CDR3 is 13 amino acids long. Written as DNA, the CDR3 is TGCGCCAGTCGACAGGGGGCAGGGGATGAGCAGTTCTTC. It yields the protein CASRQGAGDEQFF.

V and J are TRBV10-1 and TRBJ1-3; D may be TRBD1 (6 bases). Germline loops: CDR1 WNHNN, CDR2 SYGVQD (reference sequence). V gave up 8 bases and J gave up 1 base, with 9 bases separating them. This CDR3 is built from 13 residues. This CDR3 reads CASQDRSGNTIYF. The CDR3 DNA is TGCGCCAGCCAGGACAGATCTGGAAACACCATATATTTT.

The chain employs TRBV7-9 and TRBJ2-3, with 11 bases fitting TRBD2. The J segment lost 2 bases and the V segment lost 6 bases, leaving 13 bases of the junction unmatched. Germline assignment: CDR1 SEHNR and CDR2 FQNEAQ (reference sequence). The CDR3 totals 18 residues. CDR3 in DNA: TGTGCCAGCAGACCGGGACTAGCGGTACCTCGTAACACAGATACGCAGTATTTT. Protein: CASRPGLAVPRNTDTQYF.

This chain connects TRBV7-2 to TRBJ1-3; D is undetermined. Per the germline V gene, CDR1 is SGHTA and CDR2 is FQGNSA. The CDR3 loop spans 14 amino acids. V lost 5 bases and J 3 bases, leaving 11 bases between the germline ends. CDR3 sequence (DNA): TGTGCCAGCAGCCGCGCGATTGGTGGAAACACCATATATTTT. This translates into CASSRAIGGNTIYF.

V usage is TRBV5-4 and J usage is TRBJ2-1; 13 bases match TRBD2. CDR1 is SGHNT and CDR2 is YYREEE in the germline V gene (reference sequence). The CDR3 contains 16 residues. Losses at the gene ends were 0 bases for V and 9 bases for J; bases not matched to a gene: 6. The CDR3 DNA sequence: TGTGCCAGCAGCTTGGGGACTAGCGGGAGCGAGGGTGAGCAGTTCTTC. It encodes CASSLGTSGSEGEQFF.

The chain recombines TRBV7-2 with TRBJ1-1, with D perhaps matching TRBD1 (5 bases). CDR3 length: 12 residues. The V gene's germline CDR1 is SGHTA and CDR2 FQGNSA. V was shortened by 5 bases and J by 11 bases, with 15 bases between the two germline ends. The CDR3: CASSPRTSPAFF. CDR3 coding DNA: TGTGCCAGCAGCCCTAGGACAAGTCCCGCTTTCTTT.

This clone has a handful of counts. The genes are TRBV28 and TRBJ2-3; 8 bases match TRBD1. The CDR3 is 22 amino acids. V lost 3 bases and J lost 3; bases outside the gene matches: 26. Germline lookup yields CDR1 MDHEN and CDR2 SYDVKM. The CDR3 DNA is TGTGCCAGCAGTTTCAACCCCCACGCCCAGGGGGCCCGATACGATGGGACAGATACGCAGTATTTT. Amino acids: CASSFNPHAQGARYDGTDTQYF.

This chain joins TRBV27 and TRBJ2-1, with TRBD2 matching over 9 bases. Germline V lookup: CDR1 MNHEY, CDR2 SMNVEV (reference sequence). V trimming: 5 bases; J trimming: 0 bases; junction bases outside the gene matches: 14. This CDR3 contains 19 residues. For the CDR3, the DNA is TGTGCCAGCAGTAGATTCTTAAGCGGGGGGCGTAGCTCCTACAATGAGCAGTTCTTC. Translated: CASSRFLSGGRSSYNEQFF.

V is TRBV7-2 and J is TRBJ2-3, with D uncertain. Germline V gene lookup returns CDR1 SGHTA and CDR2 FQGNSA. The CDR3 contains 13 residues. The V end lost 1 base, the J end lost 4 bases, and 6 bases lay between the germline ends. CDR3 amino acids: CASSLVAADTQYF. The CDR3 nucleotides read TGTGCCAGCAGCTTAGTGGCGGCAGATACGCAGTATTTT.

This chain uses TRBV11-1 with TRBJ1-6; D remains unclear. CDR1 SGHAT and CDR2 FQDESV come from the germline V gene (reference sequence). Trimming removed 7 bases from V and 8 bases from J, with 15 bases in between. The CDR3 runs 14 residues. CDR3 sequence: CASTSLSRDSPLHF. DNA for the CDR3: TGTGCCAGCACCTCACTGTCTCGAGATTCACCCCTCCACTTT. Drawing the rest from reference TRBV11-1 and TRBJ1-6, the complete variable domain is EAEVAQSPRYKITEKSQAVAFWCDPISGHATLYWYRQILGQGPELLVQFQDESVVDDSQLPKDRFSAERLKGVDSTLKIQPAELGDSAMYLCASTSLSRDSPLHFGNGTRLTVT.

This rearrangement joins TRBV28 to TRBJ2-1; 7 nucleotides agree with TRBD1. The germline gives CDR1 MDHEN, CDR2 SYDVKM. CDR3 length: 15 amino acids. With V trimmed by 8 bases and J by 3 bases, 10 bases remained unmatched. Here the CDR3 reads CASLTGQVSYNEQFF. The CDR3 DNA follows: TGTGCCAGCCTCACTGGACAGGTCAGCTACAATGAGCAGTTCTTC.

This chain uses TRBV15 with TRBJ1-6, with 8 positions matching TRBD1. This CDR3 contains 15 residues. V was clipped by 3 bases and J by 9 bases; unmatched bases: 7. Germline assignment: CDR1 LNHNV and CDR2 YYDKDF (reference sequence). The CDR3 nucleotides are TGTGCCACCAGCAGCCAACAGGGGACAGGTTCACCCCTCCACTTT. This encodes CATSSQQGTGSPLHF.

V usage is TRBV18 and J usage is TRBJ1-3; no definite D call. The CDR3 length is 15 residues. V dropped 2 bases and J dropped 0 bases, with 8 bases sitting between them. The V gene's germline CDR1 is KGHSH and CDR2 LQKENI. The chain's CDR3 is CASSPTRISGNTIYF. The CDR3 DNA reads TGTGCCAGCTCACCAACCCGGATCTCTGGAAACACCATATATTTT.

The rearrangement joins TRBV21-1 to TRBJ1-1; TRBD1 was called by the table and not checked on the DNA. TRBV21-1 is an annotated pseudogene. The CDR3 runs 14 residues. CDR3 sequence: CASSPDRVGSEAFF. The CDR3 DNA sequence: TGTGCCAGCAGCCCCGACAGGGTGGGTTCGGAAGCTTTCTTT.

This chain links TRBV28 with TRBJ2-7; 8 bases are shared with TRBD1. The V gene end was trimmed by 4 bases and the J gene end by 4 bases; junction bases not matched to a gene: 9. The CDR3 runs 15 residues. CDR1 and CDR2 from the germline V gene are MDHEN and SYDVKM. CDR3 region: CASSWRDRPLYEQYV. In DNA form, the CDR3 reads TGTGCCAGCAGTTGGCGGGACAGGCCCCTGTACGAGCAGTACGTC.

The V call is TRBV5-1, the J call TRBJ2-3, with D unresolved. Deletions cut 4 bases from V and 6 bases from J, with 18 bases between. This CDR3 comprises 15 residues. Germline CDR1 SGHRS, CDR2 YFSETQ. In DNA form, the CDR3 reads TGCGCCAGCAGCCTAGACACCCCGATGACTGATACGCAGTATTTT. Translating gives CASSLDTPMTDTQYF.

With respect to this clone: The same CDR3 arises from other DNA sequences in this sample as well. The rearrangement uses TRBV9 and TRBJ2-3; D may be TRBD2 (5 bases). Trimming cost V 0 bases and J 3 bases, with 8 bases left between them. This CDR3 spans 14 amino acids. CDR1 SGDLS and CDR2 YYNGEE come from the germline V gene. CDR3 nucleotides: TGTGCCAGCAGCGTAGTCCCGGGAACAGATACGCAGTATTTT. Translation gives CASSVVPGTDTQYF.

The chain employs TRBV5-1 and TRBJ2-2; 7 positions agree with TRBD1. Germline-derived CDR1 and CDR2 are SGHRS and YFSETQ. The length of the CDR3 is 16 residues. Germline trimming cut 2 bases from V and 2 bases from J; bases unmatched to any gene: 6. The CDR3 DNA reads TGCGCCAGCAGCTTAACGGGACAGATCAACACCGGGGAGCTGTTTTTT. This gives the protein CASSLTGQINTGELFF.

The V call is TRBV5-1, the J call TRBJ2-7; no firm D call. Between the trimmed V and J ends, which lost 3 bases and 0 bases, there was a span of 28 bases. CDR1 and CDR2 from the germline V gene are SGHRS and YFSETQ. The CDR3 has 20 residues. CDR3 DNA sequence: TGCGCCAGCAGCTCCACCCTCGTTTCACTTCAACGTGAAAGCTCCTACGAGCAGTACGTC. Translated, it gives CASSSTLVSLQRESSYEQYV.

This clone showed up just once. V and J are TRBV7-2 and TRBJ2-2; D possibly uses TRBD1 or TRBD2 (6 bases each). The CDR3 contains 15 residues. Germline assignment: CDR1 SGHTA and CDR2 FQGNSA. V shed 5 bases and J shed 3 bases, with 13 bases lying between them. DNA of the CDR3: TGTGCCAGCAGCGGAGGGGGTTCGGACACCGGGGAGCTGTTTTTT. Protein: CASSGGGSDTGELFF. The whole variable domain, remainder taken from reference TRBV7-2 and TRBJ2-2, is GAGVSQSPSNKVTEKGKDVELRCDPISGHTALYWYRQSLGQGLEFLIYFQGNSAPDKSGLPSDRFSAERTGGSVSTLTIQRTQQEDSAVYLCASSGGGSDTGELFFGEGSRLTVL.

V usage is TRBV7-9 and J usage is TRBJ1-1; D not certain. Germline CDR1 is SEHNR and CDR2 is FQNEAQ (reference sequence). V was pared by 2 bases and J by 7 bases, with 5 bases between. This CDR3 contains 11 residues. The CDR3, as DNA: TGTGCCAGCAGCTTAAGTATTGAAGCTTTCTTT. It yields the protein CASSLSIEAFF.

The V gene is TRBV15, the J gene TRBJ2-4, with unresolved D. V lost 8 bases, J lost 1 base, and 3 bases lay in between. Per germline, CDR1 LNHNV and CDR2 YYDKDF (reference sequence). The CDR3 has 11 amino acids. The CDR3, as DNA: TGTGCCACCGCTGCCAAAAACATTCAGTACTTC. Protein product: CATAAKNIQYF. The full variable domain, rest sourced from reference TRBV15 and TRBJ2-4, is DAMVIQNPRYQVTQFGKPVTLSCSQTLNHNVMYWYQQKSSQAPKLLFHYYDKDFNNEADTPDNFQSRRPNTSFCFLDIRSPGLGDTAMYLCATAAKNIQYFGAGTRLSVL.

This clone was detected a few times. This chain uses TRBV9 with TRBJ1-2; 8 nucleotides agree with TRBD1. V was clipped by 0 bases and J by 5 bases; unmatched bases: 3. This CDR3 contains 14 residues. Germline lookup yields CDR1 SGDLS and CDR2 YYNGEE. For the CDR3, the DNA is TGTGCCAGCAGCGTAGTAACAGGGGGGTATGGCTACACCTTC. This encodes CASSVVTGGYGYTF.

CDR3 sequence (DNA): TGTGCCAGCAGTTTATGGAGTGGGAACACTGAAGCTTTCTTT. Amino acids: CASSLWSGNTEAFF. This rearrangement joins TRBV28 to TRBJ1-1; D remains ambiguous. The CDR3 has 14 amino acids. CDR1 is MDHEN and CDR2 is SYDVKM in the germline V gene. The V gene lost 0 bases and the J gene lost 1 base, with 6 bases spanning the gap.

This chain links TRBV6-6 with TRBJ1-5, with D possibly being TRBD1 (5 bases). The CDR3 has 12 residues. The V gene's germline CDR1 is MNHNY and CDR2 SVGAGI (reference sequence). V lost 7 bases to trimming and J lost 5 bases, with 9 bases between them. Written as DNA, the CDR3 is TGTGCCAGCAACCTGGGGGATCAGCCCCAGCATTTT. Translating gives CASNLGDQPQHF.

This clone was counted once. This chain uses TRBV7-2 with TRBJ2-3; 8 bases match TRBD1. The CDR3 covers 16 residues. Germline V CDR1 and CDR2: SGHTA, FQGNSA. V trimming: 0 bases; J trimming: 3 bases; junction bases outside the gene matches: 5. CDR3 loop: CASSLALTGGTDTQYF. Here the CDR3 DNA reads TGTGCCAGCAGCTTAGCGCTCACAGGGGGAACAGATACGCAGTATTTT.

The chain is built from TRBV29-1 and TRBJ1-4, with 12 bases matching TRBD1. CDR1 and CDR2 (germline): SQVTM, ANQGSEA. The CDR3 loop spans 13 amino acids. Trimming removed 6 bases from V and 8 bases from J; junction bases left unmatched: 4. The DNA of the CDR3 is TGCAGCGTGGGGGGACAGGGGGCGGAAAAACTGTTTTTT. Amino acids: CSVGGQGAEKLFF. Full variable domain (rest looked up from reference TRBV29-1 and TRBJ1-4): SAVISQKPSRDICQRGTSLTIQCQVDSQVTMMFWYRQQPGQSLTLIATANQGSEATYESGFVIDKFPISRPNLTFSTLTVSNMSPEDSSIYLCSVGGQGAEKLFFGSGTQLSVL.

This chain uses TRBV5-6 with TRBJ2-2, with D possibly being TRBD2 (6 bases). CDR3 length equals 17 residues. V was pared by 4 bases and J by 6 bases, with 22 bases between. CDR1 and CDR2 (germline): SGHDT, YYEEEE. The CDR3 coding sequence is TGTGCCAGCAGCGCTCCTTTGGCGGGACTCCCCGCCGGGGAGCTGTTTTTT. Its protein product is CASSAPLAGLPAGELFF.

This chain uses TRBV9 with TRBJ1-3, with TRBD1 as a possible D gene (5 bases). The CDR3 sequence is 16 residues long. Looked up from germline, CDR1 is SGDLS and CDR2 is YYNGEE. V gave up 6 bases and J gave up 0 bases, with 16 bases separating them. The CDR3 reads CASTQGGANSGNTIYF. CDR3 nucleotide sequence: TGTGCCAGCACCCAGGGCGGGGCCAACTCTGGAAACACCATATATTTT.